This T cell receptor beta chain emerged from a study of T cell changes during pregnancy in multiple sclerosis (dated by TCRdb to about 2019). About the study as a whole: The study looked at changes in the T cell repertoire across pregnancy in women with multiple sclerosis.

As encoded in the germline V gene, CDR1 is SGDLS while CDR2 is YYNGEE. V and J are truncated by 8 bases and 1 base respectively, leaving an intervening sequence of 18 bases. Including cysteine and phenylalanine, the CDR3 has 15 amino acids. The sequence is cut down to CDR3 DNA, 45 bases in frame from base 1. In regard to this clone: Its antigen has not been determined. Base qualities are missing; no much larger clone stands one base away.

Libraries were built with the immunoSEQ multiplex PCR assay. In its TCRdb copy, this immuneACCESS table keeps in-frame sequences only and misses some clones. Where compared with another copy, unresolved V genes explain less than half of these, and the others have no known cause. This sample is represented by 50,000 to 60,000 clones; about 90% of them were singletons. Around 0.58% of the sample is held by the ten biggest clonotypes. This sample comprised CD4+ T cells from peripheral blood mononuclear cells, obtained in the first trimester of pregnancy. The receptor was derived from a female donor with multiple sclerosis, enrolled in a pregnancy study. Recombination linked TRBV9 to TRBJ1-1; no D gene call is confident. The DNA is TGTGCCAGTTCATTTGGTGGGCGGGAGAACACTGAAGCTTTCTTT. Translated, it reads CASSFGGRENTEAFF.